Below, 15 T cell receptor beta chains from the same sample are listed, as sequenced in a study of T-cell memory formation after mild COVID-19. MiXCR was run by TCRdb on the 5' RACE reads, yielding one entry per CDR3 protein. The sample has 250,000 to 300,000 distinct CDR3 sequences, around 15% seen once. The sequenced sample consisted of PBMCs or a T cell subset sorted from them (not recorded which). The origin of the receptors is a man between 18 and 35 years old who had mild COVID-19 (a few samples of this study predate the infection). Cell type and time point are not known.

The chain combines TRBV5-1 with TRBJ2-3; perhaps TRBD1 as D (6 bases). Per germline, CDR1 SGHRS and CDR2 YFSETQ. V was pared by 3 bases and J by 2 bases, with 16 bases between. The CDR3 consists of 16 residues. This chain's CDR3 is CASSSLTGLITDTQYF. In DNA form, the CDR3 reads TGCGCCAGCAGCTCCCTGACAGGCCTTATCACAGATACGCAGTATTTT. The full variable domain, with the rest looked up from reference TRBV5-1 and TRBJ2-3, is KAGVTQTPRYLIKTRGQQVTLSCSPISGHRSVSWYQQTPGQGLQFLFEYFSETQRNKGNFPGRFSGRQFSNSRSEMNVSTLELGDSALYLCASSSLTGLITDTQYFGPGTRLTVL.

The V and J genes are TRBV7-2 and TRBJ2-1; D is perhaps TRBD2 (6 bases). V shed 5 bases and J shed 3 bases, with 11 bases lying between them. The CDR3 has 14 residues. Germline-derived CDR1 and CDR2 are SGHTA and FQGNSA. CDR3 sequence: CASSATRNYNEQFF. In nucleotides, the CDR3 is TGTGCCAGCAGCGCGACTAGAAACTACAATGAGCAGTTCTTC.

The chain links TRBV7-8 to TRBJ2-5; 13 bases match TRBD2. The CDR3 is 18 amino acids. V was clipped by 0 bases and J by 5 bases; unmatched bases: 9. CDR1 and CDR2 from the germline V gene are SGHVS and FQNEAQ. The DNA of the CDR3 is TGTGCCAGCAGCTTAGCCCGAAGACTAGCGGGGGGAAGGGAGACCCAGTACTTC. Protein product: CASSLARRLAGGRETQYF.

This clonotype came up a few times. The chain carries TRBV7-9 and TRBJ2-7, with 12 bases fitting TRBD1. The V gene end was trimmed by 5 bases and the J gene end by 0 bases; junction bases not matched to a gene: 11. The germline V gene encodes CDR1 SEHNR and CDR2 FQNEAQ (reference sequence). There are 18 residues in the CDR3. The CDR3 protein is CASSTLRDRGRPSYEQYF. The CDR3 DNA reads as TGTGCCAGCAGCACCCTCCGGGACAGGGGGCGACCCTCCTACGAGCAGTACTTC.

The chain is built from TRBV10-3 and TRBJ2-7; TRBD1 is a possible D gene (6 bases). This CDR3 has 12 residues. CDR1 and CDR2 (germline): ENHRY, SYGVKD. With 5 bases removed from V and 4 bases from J, the gap between germline ends came to 9 bases. DNA for the CDR3: TGTGCCATCAGTCCTGGACAGTACGAGCAGTACGTC. It encodes CAISPGQYEQYV.

This clonotype turned up a few times. J is TRBJ2-3 and V is TRBV25-1; either TRBD1 or TRBD2 may fit D (5 bases each). From germline, CDR1 is MGHDK and CDR2 SYGVNS. Trimming stripped 5 bases from V and 1 base from J, with 10 bases between. The CDR3 is 14 amino acids. CDR3 loop: CASSTGTGTDTQYF. In DNA, the CDR3 is TGTGCCAGCAGTACGGGGACGGGCACAGATACGCAGTATTTT.

This clonotype has a count of ten or more. The chain uses TRBV5-1 and TRBJ2-3; 9 bases match TRBD1. CDR1 and CDR2 from the germline V gene are SGHRS and YFSETQ. This CDR3 region has 14 residues. V dropped 4 bases and J dropped 4; count of bases not matched to a gene: 4. The chain's CDR3 is CASSPDRGADTQYF. The CDR3 DNA reads TGCGCCAGCAGCCCGGACAGGGGCGCAGATACGCAGTATTTT.

This clonotype was found a few times. J is TRBJ2-5 and V is TRBV5-6, with D perhaps matching TRBD1 or TRBD2 (5 bases each). This CDR3 has 13 amino acids. The germline CDR1 and CDR2 sequences are SGHDT and YYEEEE. V gave up 7 bases and J gave up 13 bases, with 23 bases separating them. The CDR3 sequence: CASGITGAPPGYF. Here the CDR3 DNA reads TGTGCCAGCGGCATCACCGGGGCTCCCCCCGGGTACTTC.

This clonotype appeared a few times. The chain links TRBV10-3 to TRBJ2-3; no clear D gene. Germline V gene lookup returns CDR1 ENHRY and CDR2 SYGVKD. V lost 4 bases and J 2 bases, leaving 10 bases between the germline ends. The CDR3 extends over 14 amino acids. Here the CDR3 reads CAISGHGDTDTQYF. The DNA of the CDR3 is TGTGCCATCAGTGGACACGGTGACACAGATACGCAGTATTTT.

This clonotype was picked up many times. The chain recombines TRBV3-1 with TRBJ2-3; the match to TRBD2 covers 9 bases. The CDR3 spans 17 residues. The ends lost 2 bases at V and 2 bases at J; junction bases unmatched: 8. CDR1 LGHDT and CDR2 YNNKEL come from the germline V gene (reference sequence). CDR3 sequence (DNA): TGTGCCAGCAGCCAATTGGGTAGCGGGGGCTACACAGATACGCAGTATTTT. It specifies CASSQLGSGGYTDTQYF.

This clonotype was seen more than once but under ten times. CDR3 sequence: CASSLADAALFGYTF. In DNA, the CDR3 is TGCGCCAGCAGCCTAGCGGACGCTGCTCTCTTTGGCTACACCTTC. The genes are TRBV4-3 and TRBJ1-2; no clear D. Trimming took off 4 bases at V and 7 bases at J, with 19 bases between the two ends. Germline CDR1 and CDR2: LGHNA and YSLEER. CDR3 size: 15 residues.

This clonotype was recorded a few times. The chain joins TRBV2 to TRBJ2-2; TRBD1 matches 8 bases. The CDR3 sequence is 17 residues long. Germline values: CDR1 SNHLY, CDR2 FYNNEI. The V and J ends lost 4 bases and 4 bases, in that order; junction bases with no gene match: 11. CDR3 loop: CASSGGDRGKITGELFF. The CDR3 nucleotides read TGTGCCAGCAGTGGAGGCGACAGGGGAAAAATCACCGGGGAGCTGTTTTTT.

The chain carries TRBV12-3 or TRBV12-4 and TRBJ2-1; 10 nucleotides match TRBD1. This CDR3 is built from 14 residues. J was trimmed by 6 bases and V by 6 bases; bases with no gene match: 5. CDR3 coding DNA: TGTGCCAGCAGAGACCGGACAGGGGGCAATGAGCAGTTCTTC. The encoded protein is CASRDRTGGNEQFF.

The chain recombines TRBV2 with TRBJ2-7; TRBD1 matches at 7 bases. Germline V gives CDR1 SNHLY, CDR2 FYNNEI. CDR3 length equals 15 residues. J was trimmed by 0 bases and V by 3 bases; bases with no gene match: 5. CDR3 region: CASSEGQFYSYEQYF. CDR3 bases: TGTGCCAGCAGTGAGGGACAGTTCTACTCCTACGAGCAGTACTTC. The full variable domain, rest sourced from reference TRBV2 and TRBJ2-7, is EPEVTQTPSHQVTQMGQEVILRCVPISNHLYFYWYRQILGQKVEFLVSFYNNEISEKSEIFDDQFSVERPDGSNFTLKIRSTKLEDSAMYFCASSEGQFYSYEQYFGPGTRLTVT.

The chain uses TRBV27 and TRBJ2-1; D possibly corresponds to TRBD1 (5 bases). The CDR3 sequence is 16 residues long. The germline CDR1 and CDR2 sequences are MNHEY and SMNVEV (reference sequence). V lost 0 bases, J lost 3 bases, and 12 bases lay in between. The CDR3 region is CASSLSAAGHYNEQFF. In DNA form, the CDR3 reads TGTGCCAGCAGTTTATCGGCGGCAGGGCACTACAATGAGCAGTTCTTC.